These 22 T cell receptor beta chains were sequenced from one sample in a study of cytomegalovirus exposure and HLA in healthy donors (TCRdb year 2017). To prepare the library, the immunoSEQ multiplex PCR assay was applied. For the multiplex PCR, a mixture combining 60 forward primers for TCR Vbeta segments and 13 reverse primers for TCR Jbeta segments was used. The source is immuneACCESS, and TCRdb retained only in-frame sequences with V and J called. Part of the clones is not carried over; for the studies checked, unresolved V genes explain less than half of this, and the remainder is unexplained. The table for this sample lists more than 200,000 clones; 82% of them were counted only once. The top ten clonotypes cover approximately 5.7% of the sample. The sequenced material came from PBMCs. Source of these receptors: a man in his forties or fifties in good health and CMV-seropositive.

This clone occurred a few times. The rearrangement links TRBV10-3 to TRBJ2-3; 10 bases fit TRBD1. The trim removed 6 bases at V and 2 bases at J, leaving 5 bases unmatched. CDR1 is ENHRY and CDR2 is SYGVKD in the germline V gene. This CDR3 has 15 residues. The CDR3 DNA sequence: TGTGCCATCAGGGACAGGGGGACACTCACAGATACGCAGTATTTT. Its translation is CAIRDRGTLTDTQYF.

This clone appeared a few times. V is TRBV29-1 and J is TRBJ1-2, with D perhaps matching TRBD1 (5 bases). Deletions cut 2 bases from V and 4 bases from J, with 11 bases between. CDR1 is SQVTM and CDR2 is ANQGSEA in the germline V gene. This CDR3 has 13 amino acids. CDR3 DNA sequence: TGCAGCGTTGAATCAGGGCAGGGCTATGGCTACACCTTC. Translated: CSVESGQGYGYTF.

This clone was detected only once. The J gene is TRBJ2-1, the V gene TRBV9; 9 nucleotides match TRBD2. This CDR3 is 16 amino acids long. The germline gives CDR1 SGDLS, CDR2 YYNGEE. Losses at the gene ends were 0 bases for V and 6 bases for J; bases not matched to a gene: 7. The CDR3 loop reads CASSVATSGRTNEQFF. In nucleotides, the CDR3 is TGTGCCAGCAGCGTAGCTACGAGCGGGAGGACCAATGAGCAGTTCTTC.

The chain recombines TRBV18 with TRBJ2-5; tentatively, D is TRBD2 (7 bases). The J call may be in error: the DNA end matches TRBJ2-7 better. The CDR3 sequence is 15 residues long. Germline values: CDR1 KGHSH, CDR2 LQKENI. For the CDR3, the DNA is TGTGCCAGCTTAAACCGCGGGGGCGCGAGGGACGAGCAGTACTTC. Its protein product is CASLNRGGARDEQYF.

The V gene is TRBV9, the J gene TRBJ2-5; tentatively, D is TRBD2 (5 bases). The V and J ends lost 4 bases and 2 bases respectively, with 15 bases between them. The CDR3 extends over 15 amino acids. Germline V gene lookup returns CDR1 SGDLS and CDR2 YYNGEE. The CDR3 coding sequence is TGTGCCAGCAGCCCCCTCGGTGGCGGGCAAGAGACCCAGTACTTC. Translating it yields CASSPLGGGQETQYF.

The CDR3 DNA reads TGTGCAAGTCGCTTAGCAGGACTAGCGGGACTCCCGGGGGGGCCCTACGAGCAGTACTTC. It encodes CASRLAGLAGLPGGPYEQYF. This chain connects TRBV12-2 to TRBJ2-7; the D call of TRBD2 is as the table states it, not checked on the DNA. TRBV12-2 is a pseudogene. CDR3 length: 20 residues.

This clone was recorded only once. This sequence joins TRBV6-8 and TRBJ2-2; the match to TRBD2 covers 7 bases. This CDR3 is 16 amino acids long. With 10 bases clipped from V and 4 bases from J, the junction kept 15 bases outside the gene matches. Per the germline V gene, CDR1 is MNHGY and CDR2 is SAAAGT. CDR3 loop: CAIPGEGPGGTGELFF. DNA of the CDR3: TGTGCCATCCCGGGGGAGGGGCCGGGGGGCACCGGGGAGCTGTTTTTT.

There are a few counts of this clone. The chain is built from TRBV30 and TRBJ1-1; 8 nucleotides match TRBD1. There are 12 residues in the CDR3. The J segment lost 4 bases and the V segment lost 3 bases, leaving 1 base of the junction unmatched. From germline, CDR1 is GTSNPN and CDR2 SVGIG (reference sequence). CDR3 region: CAWRDRATEAFF. DNA for the CDR3: TGTGCCTGGAGGGACAGGGCCACTGAAGCTTTCTTT.

The gene calls are TRBV4-1 and TRBJ1-1, with a weak D call TRBD1 (5 bases). Germline assignment: CDR1 MGHRA and CDR2 YSYEKL. The CDR3 is made up of 16 amino acids. V was cut by 4 bases and J by 4 bases, with 19 bases left in between. The CDR3 DNA is TGCGCCAGCAGCCCCCAAACAGGCTGGGAGGGCACTGAAGCTTTCTTT. It is translated as CASSPQTGWEGTEAFF.

This clone appeared a few times. J is TRBJ2-3 and V is TRBV7-9, with 7 bases identical to TRBD1. Germline values: CDR1 SEHNR, CDR2 FQNEAQ (reference sequence). CDR3 length: 14 residues. After removal of 0 bases from V and 8 bases from J, the junction contained 5 bases not matched to a gene. The CDR3 DNA reads as TGTGCCAGCAGCTTAGCAGGGGGCGATGGTACGCAGTATTTT. This translates into CASSLAGGDGTQYF.

This clone has just one count. The CDR3 DNA reads as TGTGCCAGCTCACCAGGGACAGGGGGTAGCACAGATACGCAGTATTTT. It specifies CASSPGTGGSTDTQYF. J is TRBJ2-3 and V is TRBV18; TRBD1 aligns across 11 bases. Germline V lookup: CDR1 KGHSH, CDR2 LQKENI. This CDR3 spans 16 amino acids. The V gene end was trimmed by 2 bases and the J gene end by 0 bases; junction bases not matched to a gene: 1. The variable domain in full, with the rest retrieved from reference TRBV18 and TRBJ2-3, is NAGVMQNPRHLVRRRGQEARLRCSPMKGHSHVYWYRQLPEEGLKFMVYLQKENIIDESGMPKERFSAEFPKEGPSILRIQQVVRGDSAAYFCASSPGTGGSTDTQYFGPGTRLTVL.

This clone was detected a few times. The chain combines TRBV25-1 with TRBJ1-1, with TRBD1 as a possible D gene (5 bases). Germline CDR1 and CDR2: MGHDK and SYGVNS. Trimming shortened V by 2 bases and J by 2 bases, and 12 bases separated the two germline ends. This CDR3 is 15 amino acids long. CDR3 DNA sequence: TGTGCCAGCAGTGAAGTCTGGCAGGGAAACACTGAAGCTTTCTTT. Its protein is CASSEVWQGNTEAFF.

The J gene is TRBJ2-7, the V gene TRBV6-6, with D maybe TRBD1 (5 bases). Germline V gene lookup returns CDR1 MNHNY and CDR2 SVGAGI (reference sequence). This CDR3 spans 15 amino acids. V dropped 4 bases and J dropped 1 base, with 14 bases sitting between them. The CDR3 DNA reads TGTGCCAGCAGTTTAGGACACTTAATATCCTACGAGCAGTACTTC. Protein product: CASSLGHLISYEQYF.

This clone occurred a few times. The chain couples TRBV27 to TRBJ1-6; D not certain. There are 15 residues in the CDR3. The germline V and J ends were trimmed by 6 bases and 3 bases, with 12 bases remaining between them. Germline V lookup: CDR1 MNHEY, CDR2 SMNVEV (reference sequence). The CDR3 loop is CASSLDGVYNSPLHF. In DNA, the CDR3 is TGTGCCAGCAGCCTCGACGGAGTCTATAATTCACCCCTCCACTTT.

The chain carries TRBV10-2 and TRBJ2-5; D is possibly TRBD1 (5 bases). This CDR3 comprises 14 residues. Per germline, CDR1 WSHSY and CDR2 SAAADI. Trimming removed 3 bases at V and 1 base at J, with 9 bases between. The CDR3 DNA reads TGCGCCAGCAGTGACGGACACACCCAAGAGACCCAGTACTTC. Its protein product is CASSDGHTQETQYF.

V and J are TRBV19 and TRBJ2-3; unclear D gene. Germline-derived CDR1 and CDR2 are LNHDA and SQIVND (reference sequence). V was trimmed by 3 bases and J by 5 bases, leaving 6 bases between them. The CDR3 extends over 12 amino acids. CDR3 bases: TGTGCCAGTAGTATGTCGGGAGATACGCAGTATTTT. Translation: CASSMSGDTQYF. Variable domain in full (rest from reference TRBV19 and TRBJ2-3): DGGITQSPKYLFRKEGQNVTLSCEQNLNHDAMYWYRQDPGQGLRLIYYSQIVNDFQKGDIAEGYSVSREKKESFPLTVTSAQKNPTAFYLCASSMSGDTQYFGPGTRLTVL.

This chain joins TRBV6-6 and TRBJ2-5; D is unresolved. The CDR3 extends over 15 amino acids. Germline V lookup: CDR1 MNHNY, CDR2 SVGAGI (reference sequence). V lost 3 bases to trimming and J lost 1 base, with 12 bases between them. The CDR3 loop is CASSYVVAIQETQYF. In DNA form, the CDR3 reads TGTGCCAGCAGTTATGTAGTCGCAATCCAAGAGACCCAGTACTTC.

This chain uses TRBV29-1 with TRBJ1-1, with unresolved D. The CDR3 length is 12 residues. CDR1 and CDR2 (germline): SQVTM, ANQGSEA. With 6 bases removed from V and 5 bases from J, the gap between germline ends came to 13 bases. The CDR3 nucleotides are TGCAGCGTCGTGCCCTCGGGGACTGAAGCTTTCTTT. Translated, it gives CSVVPSGTEAFF.

In regard to this clone: A read error may account for a junction end that differs from germline. The V call is TRBV7-3, the J call TRBJ2-1; the match to TRBD1 covers 12 bases. CDR1 is SGHTA, CDR2 FQGTGA, per germline. The CDR3 is made up of 15 amino acids. CDR3 residues: CTSSLGQGAENEQFF. The DNA of the CDR3 is TGTACCAGCAGTTTGGGACAGGGGGCCGAGAATGAGCAGTTCTTC.

V and J are TRBV5-1 and TRBJ2-1; 7 bases align to TRBD2. V trimming: 0 bases; J trimming: 0 bases; junction bases outside the gene matches: 9. Germline V lookup: CDR1 SGHRS, CDR2 YFSETQ. The CDR3 extends over 18 amino acids. The CDR3 reads CASSLGPPGGSSYNEQFF. CDR3 sequence (DNA): TGCGCCAGCAGCTTGGGTCCCCCAGGCGGGAGCTCCTACAATGAGCAGTTCTTC.

The chain employs TRBV6-6 and TRBJ2-5; 11 bases align to TRBD1. V gave up 0 bases and J gave up 5 bases; unmatched junction bases: 5. The CDR3 has 16 amino acids. Germline CDR1 and CDR2: MNHNY and SVGAGI (reference sequence). CDR3 sequence reads: CASSYSIGTGGETQYF. The CDR3 DNA reads as TGTGCCAGCAGTTACTCGATAGGGACAGGGGGTGAGACCCAGTACTTC.

In its sample, this clone was seen once. The V gene is TRBV25-1, the J gene TRBJ2-3; D possibly corresponds to TRBD2 (6 bases). The CDR3 has 14 residues. Germline assignment: CDR1 MGHDK and CDR2 SYGVNS. V gave up 4 bases and J gave up 2 bases, with 10 bases separating them. CDR3 amino acids: CASSVAENTDTQYF. In DNA, the CDR3 is TGTGCCAGCAGTGTAGCGGAGAACACAGATACGCAGTATTTT.